The sequence of this TCR beta chain was determined in a study of vaccination effects on CD4 cells after COVID-19. The study, taken as a whole, reports: Recruitment yielded few convalescent patients, and the study had no early post-infection timepoints. In the late period after vaccination, infection- and vaccine-induced clones contracted markedly.

Turning to this clone: Its antigen is unidentified.

The CDR3 covers 13 residues. CDR1 and CDR2 (germline): SNHLY, FYNNEI. V was shortened by 2 bases and J by 4 bases, with 6 bases between the two germline ends. Measured with immunoSEQ multiplex PCR; TCRdb has only the in-frame clones, and not every one. This sample has 50,000 or so clones, with 75% to 80% found just once. Before sequencing took place, the ViraFEST assay used viral peptide pools to expand antigen-specific CD4+ T cells. Subsequent to a culture period of roughly 11 days, CD4+ T cells were isolated. Vaccine recipients had no previous SARS-CoV-2 infection; their nucleocapsid antibodies were negative. Cultures used 2 million to 2.5 million PBMC per well, roughly 9.8 IU/ml IL-2 and approximately 11 ug/ml peptides. Half the medium was swapped for IL-2 medium on days 3 and 7.

This TCR was recovered from a human donor who received a COVID-19 vaccine. The source material was CD4+ T cells from PBMCs cultured with HCoV-OC43 spike peptides, sampled before COVID-19 vaccination. As for subset: HCoV-OC43 spike overlapping peptide pool stimulation. This chain uses TRBV2 with TRBJ2-1, with D unresolved. CDR3 loop: CASSERDYNEQFF. DNA for the CDR3: TGTGCCAGCAGTGAAAGGGATTACAATGAGCAGTTCTTC.